Given below is one T cell receptor beta chain in context. The data originate from a study of T cell clonotyping in hematopoietic cell transplantation. As to time point: recipient sample about 28 days before transplant, after cytoreduction. Method: immunoSEQ multiplex PCR; TCRdb's copy keeps in-frame clones and lacks some. The table has tens of thousands of clones, 80% to 90% seen once. The material sequenced was peripheral blood mononuclear cells, taken before stem cell transplant. The clonotype originates from a man in his fifties or sixties with biphenotypic leukemia. Some clones in this sample may be carry-over from other donors' samples.

The CDR3: CASSSWTGGTDTQYF. CDR3 in DNA: TGTGCCAGCAGTTCCTGGACAGGGGGCACAGATACGCAGTATTTT. The J gene is TRBJ2-3, the V gene TRBV11-3; TRBD1 matches at 9 bases. The junction had 5 bases not matched to a gene; V was cut back by 6 bases and J by 1 base. The CDR3 contains 15 residues. CDR1 and CDR2 from the germline V gene are SGHNT and YENEEA.